This is a list of T cell receptor beta chains from one sample in a study of T-cell memory formation after mild COVID-19. Via MiXCR, TCRdb re-called the 5' RACE reads, giving one row per CDR3 protein. The profile shows 350,000 to 400,000 distinct CDR3 sequences, more than 20% of them singletons. The sequenced sample was PBMCs or a T cell subset sorted from them (not recorded which). These receptors were collected from an adult woman who had mild COVID-19 (a few samples of this study predate the infection). Cell type and time point are not known. Each CDR3 is given with its conserved first and last residue. The D gene is left open where the match is weak. Size tells how often a clone was seen (once, few, many) or the class of an expanded clone, and some rows leave it out.

clone size: few
D gene: -
CDR3 length: 15
V gene: TRBV25-1
J gene: TRBJ1-4
CDR3 DNA: TGTGCCAGCAGTGCAACCGGGACTCTGAGTGAAAAACTGTTTTTT
CDR3 protein: CASSATGTLSEKLFF

clone size: once
D gene: -
CDR3 length: 15
V gene: TRBV4-3
J gene: TRBJ1-4
CDR3 DNA: TGCGCCAGCAGCCAAGGACTCAGAATTAATGAAAAACTGTTTTTT
CDR3 protein: CASSQGLRINEKLFF

clone size: once
D gene: -
CDR3 length: 18
V gene: TRBV10-2
J gene: TRBJ2-5
CDR3 DNA: TGCGCCAGCAGCCTACCGTCGTATCAGGGGGGGCGTAGGGAGACCCAGTACTTC
CDR3 protein: CASSLPSYQGGRRETQYF

clone size: -
D gene: -
CDR3 length: 14
V gene: TRBV2
J gene: TRBJ2-7
CDR3 DNA: TGTGCCAGCAGTGTTGGCCCTACTAAAGCCGAGCAGTACTTC
CDR3 protein: CASSVGPTKAEQYF

clone size: -
D gene: -
CDR3 length: 18
V gene: TRBV21-1
J gene: TRBJ2-6
CDR3 DNA: TGTGCCAGCAGCAAATGGCCGTGGGGGGTTGCTGGGGCCAACGTCCTGACTTTC
CDR3 protein: CASSKWPWGVAGANVLTF

clone size: -
D gene: TRBD1
CDR3 length: 12
V gene: TRBV24-1
J gene: TRBJ1-2
CDR3 DNA: TGTGCCATCCGACAGGGGGCTAGTGGCTACACCTTC
CDR3 protein: CAIRQGASGYTF

clone size: few
D gene: -
CDR3 length: 14
V gene: TRBV4-1
J gene: TRBJ1-1
CDR3 DNA: TGCGCCAGCAGCCGGGGGGAAGTCAACACTGAAGCTTTCTTT
CDR3 protein: CASSRGEVNTEAFF

clone size: -
D gene: TRBD1
CDR3 length: 15
V gene: TRBV7-6
J gene: TRBJ2-7
CDR3 DNA: TGTGCCAGCAGCTTAGATCAGGGGGCGGCTACCGAGCAGTACTTC
CDR3 protein: CASSLDQGAATEQYF

clone size: many
D gene: TRBD2
CDR3 length: 16
V gene: TRBV5-1
J gene: TRBJ2-1
CDR3 DNA: TGCGCCAGCAGCTTTAGACTAGCCGATACAAACAATGAGCAGTTCTTC
CDR3 protein: CASSFRLADTNNEQFF

clone size: -
D gene: TRBD2
CDR3 length: 16
V gene: TRBV29-1
J gene: TRBJ2-3
CDR3 DNA: TGCAGCGTTGAAACTATCAGCGGGGGGGCTTCAGATACGCAGTATTTT
CDR3 protein: CSVETISGGASDTQYF

clone size: few
D gene: -
CDR3 length: 13
V gene: TRBV29-1
J gene: TRBJ1-2
CDR3 DNA: TGCAGCGTTCAGCGGGGACGACCTTCTGGCTACACCTTC
CDR3 protein: CSVQRGRPSGYTF

clone size: -
D gene: -
CDR3 length: 13
V gene: TRBV14
J gene: TRBJ2-1
CDR3 DNA: TGTGCCAGCAGCCCTCGTTGGTACAATGAGCAGTTCTTC
CDR3 protein: CASSPRWYNEQFF

clone size: many
D gene: -
CDR3 length: 17
V gene: TRBV30
J gene: TRBJ1-6
CDR3 DNA: TGTGCCTGGAGTGTACCCCAACCGGCACGGTATAATTCACCCCTCCACTTT
CDR3 protein: CAWSVPQPARYNSPLHF

clone size: few
D gene: -
CDR3 length: 14
V gene: TRBV6-2/TRBV6-3
J gene: TRBJ2-5
CDR3 DNA: TGTGCCAGCAGTTACGTCTCCAGGCAAGAGACCCAGTACTTC
CDR3 protein: CASSYVSRQETQYF

clone size: -
D gene: -
CDR3 length: 16
V gene: TRBV7-9
J gene: TRBJ1-6
CDR3 DNA: TGTGCCAGCAGCTTAGCGACTTCTATTACCAATTCACCCCTCCACTTT
CDR3 protein: CASSLATSITNSPLHF

clone size: few
D gene: -
CDR3 length: 15
V gene: TRBV5-1
J gene: TRBJ2-2
CDR3 DNA: TGCGCCAGCAGCTTGGAGGGTCTCAACACCGGGGAGCTGTTTTTT
CDR3 protein: CASSLEGLNTGELFF

clone size: few
D gene: TRBD2
CDR3 length: 15
V gene: TRBV5-1
J gene: TRBJ2-7
CDR3 DNA: TGCGCCAGCAGCCCTGGGGAGCGGGACTTCTACGAGCAGTACTTC
CDR3 protein: CASSPGERDFYEQYF

clone size: -
D gene: -
CDR3 length: 13
V gene: TRBV7-9
J gene: TRBJ2-3
CDR3 DNA: TGTGCCAGCAGCTTTATATATACAGATACGCAGTATTTT
CDR3 protein: CASSFIYTDTQYF

clone size: few
D gene: -
CDR3 length: 13
V gene: TRBV2
J gene: TRBJ1-1
CDR3 DNA: TGTGCCAGCAGTTACGGGTCCCAAGGGGGAGCTTTCTTT
CDR3 protein: CASSYGSQGGAFF

clone size: few
D gene: TRBD2
CDR3 length: 11
V gene: TRBV30
J gene: TRBJ2-1
CDR3 DNA: TGTGCCTGGCTAGCGGGGACGAGTCAGTTCTTC
CDR3 protein: CAWLAGTSQFF

clone size: few
D gene: TRBD1
CDR3 length: 19
V gene: TRBV20-1
J gene: TRBJ1-6
CDR3 DNA: TGCAGTGCTGTCGAGACCAGAGGTTCAGGGGGGATATCTAATTCACCCCTCCACTTT
CDR3 protein: CSAVETRGSGGISNSPLHF

clone size: -
D gene: TRBD2
CDR3 length: 17
V gene: TRBV6-5
J gene: TRBJ2-2
CDR3 DNA: TGTGCCAGCAGTTACACCAGGACTAGCGGCCCTCCCGGGGAGCTGTTTTTT
CDR3 protein: CASSYTRTSGPPGELFF

clone size: few
D gene: TRBD2
CDR3 length: 15
V gene: TRBV5-1
J gene: TRBJ2-7
CDR3 DNA: TGCGCCAGCAGCTACCGGTCCGGGGGGGGCTACGAGCAGTACTTC
CDR3 protein: CASSYRSGGGYEQYF

clone size: -
D gene: -
CDR3 length: 13
V gene: TRBV7-3
J gene: TRBJ2-7
CDR3 DNA: TGTGCCAGCAGCCAGGACTACCGCTACGAGCAGTACTTC
CDR3 protein: CASSQDYRYEQYF

clone size: -
D gene: -
CDR3 length: 16
V gene: TRBV7-6
J gene: TRBJ2-1
CDR3 DNA: TGTGCCAGCAGCTTAGGGTACACAGGAAGAGGCAATGAGCAGTTCTTC
CDR3 protein: CASSLGYTGRGNEQFF

clone size: once
D gene: -
CDR3 length: 13
V gene: TRBV27
J gene: TRBJ1-1
CDR3 DNA: TGTGCCAGCAGTTTTCCAGGGGTCACTGAAGCTTTCTTT
CDR3 protein: CASSFPGVTEAFF

clone size: -
D gene: -
CDR3 length: 14
V gene: TRBV19
J gene: TRBJ1-5
CDR3 DNA: TGTGCCAGTAGTATAAGGGACTTCAATCAGCCCCAGCATTTT
CDR3 protein: CASSIRDFNQPQHF

clone size: few
D gene: -
CDR3 length: 14
V gene: TRBV29-1
J gene: TRBJ1-2
CDR3 DNA: TGCAGCGTAGAGTGGAGGGTAGGGTTCTATGGCTACACCTTC
CDR3 protein: CSVEWRVGFYGYTF

clone size: -
D gene: -
CDR3 length: 13
V gene: TRBV7-2
J gene: TRBJ2-5
CDR3 DNA: TGTGCCAGCAGCTATACCCCCCCGGAGACCCAGTACTTC
CDR3 protein: CASSYTPPETQYF

clone size: few
D gene: -
CDR3 length: 15
V gene: TRBV4-1
J gene: TRBJ2-1
CDR3 DNA: TGCGCCAGCAGCCCAACCTGGACAGAGCCCACCGAGCAGTTCTTC
CDR3 protein: CASSPTWTEPTEQFF

clone size: -
D gene: -
CDR3 length: 17
V gene: TRBV24-1
J gene: TRBJ2-7
CDR3 DNA: TGTGCCACCAGTGACATACTATCGACAGCGACTCCCTACGAGCAGTACTTC
CDR3 protein: CATSDILSTATPYEQYF

clone size: few
D gene: -
CDR3 length: 13
V gene: TRBV7-2
J gene: TRBJ1-6
CDR3 DNA: TGTGCCAGCAGCGAATACAGGGATTCACCCCTCCACTTT
CDR3 protein: CASSEYRDSPLHF

clone size: many
D gene: -
CDR3 length: 13
V gene: TRBV21-1
J gene: TRBJ1-4
CDR3 DNA: TGTGCCAGCAGCAAGGGAATGGCGTCTCGACCGTTTTTT
CDR3 protein: CASSKGMASRPFF

clone size: -
D gene: TRBD1
CDR3 length: 13
V gene: TRBV29-1
J gene: TRBJ1-1
CDR3 DNA: TGCAGCGTCCGGACAGGGGTGAACACTGAAGCTTTCTTT
CDR3 protein: CSVRTGVNTEAFF